The clone carrying this TCR beta chain was observed a single time. Trimming took off 5 bases at V and 3 bases at J, with 10 bases between the two ends. Per the germline V gene, CDR1 is MNHEY and CDR2 is SMNVEV (reference sequence). This CDR3 contains 13 residues. In the authors' workflow: Reference gene primer amplification gave nucleated cell count estimates. The repertoire was sequenced with immunoSEQ multiplex PCR; TCRdb's copy has only in-frame clones and lacks some. V, J and clone size are those of that table, while D and trimming were read from the DNA. The sample shows about 240,000 clones, around 88% of them seen only once. The sample originates from a study of blood T cell repertoires in COVID-19. About the research overall: Donors in the United States, Italy and Spain gave samples during acute or convalescent COVID-19. From T cells, B-cell-depleted T cells, or PBMCs came the material, which was cDNA or gDNA.

The V gene is TRBV27, the J gene TRBJ1-2; maybe TRBD1 (6 bases). Sequenced: peripheral blood. The source is a woman aged 25 to 39 who had recovered from COVID-19. CDR3 nucleotide sequence: TGTGCCAGCAGTGCAGGACAGTACTATGGCTACACCTTC. Its protein product is CASSAGQYYGYTF.